The 27 T cell receptor beta chains below were found in one sample sequenced in a study of post-analysis software for immune sequencing data. Findings of the study overall: Patients showed TRBV5-6, TRBV5-1 and TRBV20-1 among five TRBV segments more frequent than in controls.

Their specific antigens are unknown. Presence of unique molecular identifiers characterized the TCR beta cDNA libraries. TCRdb reprocessed the PCR reads via MiXCR and lists one record per CDR3 protein. This table has roughly 410,000 distinct CDR3 sequences, roughly 30% appearing once. The specimen was blood. Source of these receptors: a girl between 5 and 17 years old with multiple sclerosis.

As to this clonotype: A read error may account for a junction end that differs from germline. The chain employs TRBV29-1 and TRBJ2-7; 7 nucleotides match TRBD1. CDR1 SQVTM and CDR2 ANQGSEA come from the germline V gene. The CDR3 totals 15 residues. This CDR3 is CSVVGTASSSYGQYF. As DNA, the CDR3 is TGCAGCGTCGTAGGGACAGCATCCAGCTCCTACGGGCAGTACTTC.

The V and J genes are TRBV25-1 and TRBJ2-7; D perhaps matches TRBD1 (5 bases). Germline lookup yields CDR1 MGHDK and CDR2 SYGVNS. The CDR3 covers 12 residues. Trimming stripped 6 bases from V and 2 bases from J, with 8 bases between. CDR3: CASRDTTYEQYF. DNA for the CDR3: TGTGCCAGCAGGGACACCACCTACGAGCAGTACTTC.

CDR3 loop: CASSQDNRGLSNQPQHF. CDR3 bases: TGTGCCAGCAGCCAAGATAACAGGGGACTAAGCAATCAGCCCCAGCATTTT. The genes are TRBV3-1 and TRBJ1-5; 7 bases agree with TRBD1. The CDR3 loop spans 17 amino acids. Germline V gene data show CDR1 as LGHDT and CDR2 as YNNKEL (reference sequence). The ends lost 0 bases at V and 1 base at J; junction bases unmatched: 6.

This clonotype was counted between two and nine times. The rearrangement joins TRBV5-1 to TRBJ2-4; D is ambiguous. V lost 7 bases and J 6 bases, leaving 11 bases between the germline ends. This CDR3 region has 12 residues. Germline lookup yields CDR1 SGHRS and CDR2 YFSETQ. CDR3 DNA: TGCGCCAGCGGAAAAACGGGAAACATTCAGTACTTC. Amino acids: CASGKTGNIQYF.

The V and J genes are TRBV7-2 and TRBJ1-5, with 9 bases aligning to TRBD1. V dropped 3 bases and J dropped 4; count of bases not matched to a gene: 4. CDR3 length equals 15 residues. Germline V CDR1 and CDR2: SGHTA, FQGNSA. CDR3 protein: CTSSLGQGGNQPQHF. In DNA form, the CDR3 reads TGTACCAGCAGCTTGGGACAGGGTGGAAATCAGCCCCAGCATTTT.

The genes are TRBV5-4 and TRBJ2-1; TRBD1 matches at 8 bases. The germline gives CDR1 SGHNT, CDR2 YYREEE (reference sequence). Losses at the gene ends were 3 bases for V and 8 bases for J; bases not matched to a gene: 10. This CDR3 is 15 amino acids long. The CDR3 bases are TGTGCCAGCAGCTACGGACAGGGTGGCACTTATGAGCAGTTCTTC. Amino acid sequence: CASSYGQGGTYEQFF.

This clonotype was found a few times. The chain recombines TRBV10-3 with TRBJ2-1; D assignment may be TRBD1 or TRBD2 (5 bases each). Germline loops: CDR1 ENHRY, CDR2 SYGVKD. The CDR3 has 18 amino acids. Trimming stripped 0 bases from V and 0 bases from J, with 15 bases between. CDR3 coding DNA: TGTGCCATCAGTGAGTCTACTTCGTGGGGGAGCTCCTACAATGAGCAGTTCTTC. It encodes CAISESTSWGSSYNEQFF.

This clonotype was seen a handful of times. The chain has TRBV20-1 and TRBJ2-7; no clear D gene. Germline V gene lookup returns CDR1 DFQATT and CDR2 SNEGSKA (reference sequence). Trimming removed 1 base from V and 7 bases from J, with 11 bases in between. The CDR3 is 12 residues long. CDR3 protein: CSARVLRNEQYF. The CDR3 DNA reads TGCAGTGCTAGAGTGTTAAGGAATGAGCAGTACTTC.

This chain connects TRBV18 to TRBJ1-2; D remains ambiguous. Per the germline V gene, CDR1 is KGHSH and CDR2 is LQKENI. The CDR3 extends over 13 amino acids. Trimming stripped 2 bases from V and 6 bases from J, with 10 bases between. CDR3 loop: CASSPGKRHGYTF. As DNA, the CDR3 is TGTGCCAGCTCACCAGGGAAGCGCCATGGCTACACCTTC. Full variable domain (outside the CDR3, taken from reference TRBV18 and TRBJ1-2): NAGVMQNPRHLVRRRGQEARLRCSPMKGHSHVYWYRQLPEEGLKFMVYLQKENIIDESGMPKERFSAEFPKEGPSILRIQQVVRGDSAAYFCASSPGKRHGYTFGSGTRLTVV.

The chain links TRBV29-1 to TRBJ2-7; maybe TRBD2 (5 bases). CDR3 length: 13 amino acids. Germline loops: CDR1 SQVTM, CDR2 ANQGSEA. V lost 4 bases, J lost 2 bases, and 12 bases lay in between. CDR3 in amino acids: CSVGSGVTYEQYF. The DNA of the CDR3 is TGCAGCGTTGGGTCCGGGGTCACCTACGAGCAGTACTTC.

This clonotype was seen at least ten times. V gene TRBV7-8 combines with J gene TRBJ2-5; 7 bases are shared with TRBD1. V lost 0 bases to trimming and J lost 5 bases; unmatched junction nucleotides: 3. This CDR3 contains 14 residues. Germline V gene lookup returns CDR1 SGHVS and CDR2 FQNEAQ. CDR3 coding DNA: TGTGCCAGCAGCTTAGCCGACAGGGTTGAGACCCAGTACTTC. This gives the protein CASSLADRVETQYF.

The chain links TRBV12-5 to TRBJ2-5, with 14 bases lining up with TRBD2. Germline CDR1 and CDR2: LGHNT and FRNRAP. With 0 bases clipped from V and 0 bases from J, the junction kept 3 bases outside the gene matches. This CDR3 is 18 amino acids long. This chain's CDR3 is CASGLVEGLAGDQETQYF. The CDR3 bases are TGTGCTAGTGGTTTGGTAGAGGGACTAGCGGGGGACCAAGAGACCCAGTACTTC. Full variable domain (rest looked up from reference TRBV12-5 and TRBJ2-5): DARVTQTPRHKVTEMGQEVTMRCQPILGHNTVFWYRQTMMQGLELLAYFRNRAPLDDSGMPKDRFSAEMPDATLATLKIQPSEPRDSAVYFCASGLVEGLAGDQETQYFGPGTRLLVL.

This chain uses TRBV11-2 with TRBJ2-3; 8 positions match TRBD2. This CDR3 has 13 amino acids. CDR1 is SGHAT, CDR2 FQNNGV, per germline. The V segment lost 1 base and the J segment 6 bases; nucleotides outside the gene matches: 0. Here the CDR3 reads CASSLGTSDTQYF. The CDR3 coding sequence is TGTGCCAGCAGCTTAGGGACTAGCGATACGCAGTATTTT.

The chain uses TRBV6-5 and TRBJ1-4; D call uncertain. This CDR3 contains 17 residues. Germline V CDR1 and CDR2: MNHEY, SVGAGI. V was clipped by 0 bases and J by 10 bases, with 21 bases between them. The CDR3 DNA is TGTGCCAGCAGTTACTCCAGGCATCGCGGCTCTGAGGGAAAACTGTTTTTT. Protein: CASSYSRHRGSEGKLFF.

The count of this clonotype is one. This CDR3 reads CASSSMDTQYF. The DNA of the CDR3 is TGTGCCAGCAGCTCCATGGATACGCAGTATTTT. The rearrangement joins TRBV13 to TRBJ2-3; D uncertain. Between the trimmed V and J ends, which lost 4 bases and 6 bases, there was a span of 5 bases. The V gene's germline CDR1 is PRHDT and CDR2 FYEKMQ (reference sequence). This CDR3 has 11 residues.

Only one count was recorded for this clonotype. The chain has TRBV7-9 and TRBJ2-7; D call uncertain. This CDR3 region has 12 residues. CDR1 and CDR2 (germline): SEHNR, FQNEAQ (reference sequence). The germline V and J ends were trimmed by 7 bases and 3 bases, with 10 bases remaining between them. Written as DNA, the CDR3 is TGTGCCAGCATGACGGGCTACTACGAGCAGTACTTC. This encodes CASMTGYYEQYF. The full variable domain, rest sourced from reference TRBV7-9 and TRBJ2-7, is DTGVSQNPRHKITKRGQNVTFRCDPISEHNRLYWYRQTLGQGPEFLTYFQNEAQLEKSRLLSDRFSAERPKGSFSTLEIQRTEQGDSAMYLCASMTGYYEQYFGPGTRLTVT.

V is TRBV9 and J is TRBJ2-3; either TRBD1 or TRBD2 may fit D (6 bases each). The CDR3 extends over 15 amino acids. Germline CDR1 SGDLS, CDR2 YYNGEE. V gave up 5 bases and J gave up 0 bases, with 13 bases separating them. The CDR3 loop is CASRRGASSTDTQYF. As DNA, the CDR3 is TGTGCCAGCAGAAGGGGGGCCTCTAGCACAGATACGCAGTATTTT.

This clonotype showed up just a few times. The rearrangement links TRBV11-2 to TRBJ2-1, with 7 bases fitting TRBD1. Trimming at V came to 0 bases and at J to 0 bases, leaving 11 bases not matched to a gene. In germline, CDR1 is SGHAT, CDR2 FQNNGV. The CDR3 is 19 amino acids. In nucleotides, the CDR3 is TGTGCCAGCAGCTTAGATCTAGGGCAGGGGGTTTTCTCCTACAATGAGCAGTTCTTC. Translated: CASSLDLGQGVFSYNEQFF.

The CDR3 DNA reads TGCGCCAGCAGGGTGCGGGTGGCAACTAATGAAAAACTGTTTTTT. It specifies CASRVRVATNEKLFF. This chain joins TRBV5-1 and TRBJ1-4; no reliable D call. Trimming removed 5 bases from V and 0 bases from J, with 11 bases in between. The CDR3 sequence is 15 residues long. Germline loops: CDR1 SGHRS, CDR2 YFSETQ.

With respect to this clonotype: A much larger clonotype is one base distant, so this may be a read error. The gene calls are TRBV10-3 and TRBJ2-5; D uncertain. The last part of the DNA fits TRBJ2-7 better; the J call may be wrong. The CDR3 extends over 13 amino acids. The V gene's germline CDR1 is ENHRY and CDR2 SYGVKD. CDR3 coding DNA: TGTGCCATCAGTCAACACACCCACTTCGAGCAGTACTTC. Translated: CAISQHTHFEQYF.

The J gene is TRBJ1-1, the V gene TRBV28; a weak D match, TRBD1 (5 bases). Trimming stripped 3 bases from V and 12 bases from J, with 14 bases between. The germline V gene encodes CDR1 MDHEN and CDR2 SYDVKM. The length of the CDR3 is 12 residues. The CDR3 loop is CASSFRGVGTFF. In DNA form, the CDR3 reads TGTGCCAGCAGTTTCCGGGGGGTCGGGACTTTCTTT.

This chain connects TRBV20-1 to TRBJ1-5; D ambiguous. From germline, CDR1 is DFQATT and CDR2 SNEGSKA (reference sequence). Trimming stripped 6 bases from V and 3 bases from J, with 9 bases between. This CDR3 has 12 residues. For the CDR3, the DNA is TGCAGTGCAAACCACGCCAATCAGCCCCAGCATTTT. Its translation: CSANHANQPQHF.

V gene TRBV7-9 combines with J gene TRBJ2-5, with 7 bases identical to TRBD1. This CDR3 region has 13 residues. The V gene end was trimmed by 8 bases and the J gene end by 0 bases; junction bases not matched to a gene: 3. Looked up from germline, CDR1 is SEHNR and CDR2 is FQNEAQ (reference sequence). The DNA for the CDR3 is TGTGCCAGCCTCCAGGGGGACCAAGAGACCCAGTACTTC. Amino acids: CASLQGDQETQYF.

The chain combines TRBV28 with TRBJ1-1; the D gene is possibly TRBD1 (5 bases). Deletions cut 7 bases from V and 6 bases from J, with 12 bases between. Germline V gene lookup returns CDR1 MDHEN and CDR2 SYDVKM. There are 12 residues in the CDR3. CDR3 amino acids: CASILRGAEAFF. The CDR3 DNA sequence: TGTGCCAGCATCTTAAGGGGAGCTGAAGCTTTCTTT.

The J gene is TRBJ2-1, the V gene TRBV19, with 8 bases lining up with TRBD2. The V gene end was trimmed by 5 bases and the J gene end by 6 bases; junction bases not matched to a gene: 12. The germline CDR1 and CDR2 sequences are LNHDA and SQIVND (reference sequence). CDR3 length: 16 amino acids. CDR3 loop: CASSPSGLGGPNEQFF. The CDR3 DNA is TGTGCCAGTAGTCCATCGGGACTAGGTGGCCCCAATGAGCAGTTCTTC.

The chain uses TRBV7-2 and TRBJ1-6; D is uncertain. Germline assignment: CDR1 SGHTA and CDR2 FQGNSA. The V end was cut by 1 base, the J end by 9 bases, with 13 bases between. The CDR3 is 15 residues long. The CDR3 sequence: CASSLVAAGGSPLHF. The DNA for the CDR3 is TGTGCCAGCAGCTTAGTTGCGGCAGGAGGTTCACCCCTCCACTTT.

The sample holds one count of this clonotype. V and J are TRBV7-2 and TRBJ2-3, with TRBD2 matching 7 bases. CDR3 length equals 13 residues. Unmatched junction bases numbered 5, after V lost 5 bases and J lost 6 bases. In germline, CDR1 is SGHTA, CDR2 FQGNSA. In DNA form, the CDR3 reads TGTGCCAGCAGCCTACGGGGAGGGGATACGCAGTATTTT. This sequence encodes CASSLRGGDTQYF.